These 14 T cell receptor beta chains originate from one sample sequenced in a study of cytomegalovirus exposure and HLA in healthy donors. PCR was performed using 60 Vbeta and 13 Jbeta primers. The protocol was immunoSEQ multiplex PCR, while the TCRdb copy is restricted to in-frame clones and leaves out a portion. Its listing shows 150,000 or so clones. Sequencing was performed on PBMCs. These receptors all come from a woman aged 55-69 years in good health and CMV-seronegative.

V usage is TRBV19 and J usage is TRBJ2-3, with 7 bases that match TRBD1. V shed 0 bases, J shed 0 bases, and the junction held 6 bases outside the gene matches. CDR3 size: 17 residues. Germline-derived CDR1 and CDR2 are LNHDA and SQIVND (reference sequence). The CDR3 nucleotides read TGTGCCAGTAGTATAGATATTAACAGGGGAAGCACAGATACGCAGTATTTT. Its translation: CASSIDINRGSTDTQYF.

The chain carries TRBV7-2 and TRBJ2-2; 10 bases are a match to TRBD2. V lost 3 bases, J lost 4 bases, and 5 bases stayed unmatched. The CDR3 has 16 amino acids. Germline CDR1 is SGHTA and CDR2 is FQGNSA. Here the CDR3 DNA reads TGTGCCAGCAGCTTCCTAGCGGGGGCCCTCACCGGGGAGCTGTTTTTT. Its protein product is CASSFLAGALTGELFF.

CDR3 protein: CATSRIHFGERRTEAFF. DNA for the CDR3: TGTGCCACCAGCAGAATCCACTTCGGGGAGCGCAGGACTGAAGCTTTCTTT. The rearrangement uses TRBV15 and TRBJ1-1; unclear D gene. Trimming pared 2 bases from V and 5 bases from J, leaving 21 bases between. The germline CDR1 and CDR2 sequences are LNHNV and YYDKDF (reference sequence). The CDR3 has 17 amino acids.

The chain couples TRBV5-6 to TRBJ2-4; D is undetermined. Per the germline V gene, CDR1 is SGHDT and CDR2 is YYEEEE. The germline V and J ends were trimmed by 0 bases and 0 bases, with 4 bases remaining between them. This CDR3 contains 14 residues. The chain's CDR3 is CASSLGLAKNIQYF. The CDR3 DNA sequence: TGTGCCAGCAGCTTGGGGCTAGCCAAAAACATTCAGTACTTC.

The gene calls are TRBV5-8 and TRBJ2-2, with TRBD2 matching 8 bases. This CDR3 has 17 amino acids. Germline CDR1 is SGHTS and CDR2 is YDEGEE. J gave up 3 bases and V 4 bases, and 11 bases lay outside the gene matches. The CDR3 DNA follows: TGTGCCAGCAGCCCCCGGACTAGCTCGAGACACACCGGGGAGCTGTTTTTT. As protein: CASSPRTSSRHTGELFF.

The rearrangement uses TRBV5-1 and TRBJ2-7, with 11 positions matching TRBD1. Germline CDR1 and CDR2: SGHRS and YFSETQ. J gave up 5 bases and V 7 bases, and 5 bases lay outside the gene matches. The CDR3 spans 13 residues. The CDR3, as DNA: TGCGCCAGCCACGGACAGGGGGCTGACGAGCAGTACTTC. Its protein product is CASHGQGADEQYF. Supplemented by reference TRBV5-1 and TRBJ2-7, the full variable domain reads KAGVTQTPRYLIKTRGQQVTLSCSPISGHRSVSWYQQTPGQGLQFLFEYFSETQRNKGNFPGRFSGRQFSNSRSEMNVSTLELGDSALYLCASHGQGADEQYFGPGTRLTVT.

The gene calls are TRBV5-6 and TRBJ1-3; D gene ambiguous. The CDR3 loop spans 15 amino acids. V lost 2 bases and J 0 bases, leaving 9 bases between the germline ends. The germline V gene has CDR1 SGHDT and CDR2 YYEEEE. The CDR3 DNA follows: TGTGCCAGCAGCTTAGCTCCTGACTCTGGAAACACCATATATTTT. Residues: CASSLAPDSGNTIYF. The full variable domain, completed using reference TRBV5-6 and TRBJ1-3, is DAGVTQSPTHLIKTRGQQVTLRCSPKSGHDTVSWYQQALGQGPQFIFQYYEEEERQRGNFPDRFSGHQFPNYSSELNVNALLLGDSALYLCASSLAPDSGNTIYFGEGSWLTVV.

This sequence joins TRBV7-2 and TRBJ2-2; D perhaps matches TRBD2 (6 bases). Trimming took 7 bases from V and 1 from J, leaving 7 bases between them. The CDR3 sequence is 13 residues long. Germline assignment: CDR1 SGHTA and CDR2 FQGNSA. The CDR3 loop reads CASNGGNTGELFF. CDR3 nucleotides: TGTGCCAGCAACGGGGGGAACACCGGGGAGCTGTTTTTT.

The V and J genes are TRBV2 and TRBJ2-6; no definite D call. Germline CDR1 SNHLY, CDR2 FYNNEI. V lost 3 bases and J 3 bases, leaving 3 bases between the germline ends. This CDR3 has 13 residues. The CDR3 DNA reads as TGTGCCAGCAGTGACTTTGGGGCCAACGTCCTGACTTTC. It yields the protein CASSDFGANVLTF.

As concerns this clone: A junction boundary mismatches the germline segment, possibly from a read error. The V gene is TRBV7-3, the J gene TRBJ2-1; possibly TRBD2 for D (6 bases). Germline V gene lookup returns CDR1 SGHTA and CDR2 FQGTGA. The CDR3 sequence is 13 residues long. In DNA form, the CDR3 reads TGTGCCAGCAGCCTAACTAGCAACAATGAGCAGTTCTTC. It codes for CASSLTSNNEQFF.

The chain has TRBV19 and TRBJ2-3, with D possibly being TRBD1 (6 bases). V was cut by 9 bases and J by 3 bases, with 16 bases left in between. The length of the CDR3 is 14 residues. From germline, CDR1 is LNHDA and CDR2 SQIVND (reference sequence). The CDR3 loop reads CASRLDQGTDTQYF. CDR3 DNA: TGTGCCAGCCGCCTAGATCAGGGGACAGATACGCAGTATTTT. Filled out from reference TRBV19 and TRBJ2-3, the complete variable domain reads DGGITQSPKYLFRKEGQNVTLSCEQNLNHDAMYWYRQDPGQGLRLIYYSQIVNDFQKGDIAEGYSVSREKKESFPLTVTSAQKNPTAFYLCASRLDQGTDTQYFGPGTRLTVL.

The J gene is TRBJ1-2, the V gene TRBV7-2, with 9 bases that match TRBD1. Trimming took 3 bases from V and 6 from J; bases not matched to a gene: 8. This CDR3 is 15 amino acids long. CDR1 is SGHTA, CDR2 FQGNSA, per germline. The CDR3, as DNA: TGTGCCAGCAGCTTGGGGGTGGGACAGGGTAATGGCTACACCTTC. This encodes CASSLGVGQGNGYTF.

The chain links TRBV10-3 to TRBJ2-1, with TRBD2 matching 8 bases. This CDR3 is built from 17 residues. The junction had 14 bases not matched to a gene; V was cut back by 10 bases and J by 0 bases. Per germline, CDR1 ENHRY and CDR2 SYGVKD. The DNA of the CDR3 is TGTGCCACCGCTTCGAGGGATAGCGGGGCCTCCTACAATGAGCAGTTCTTC. Its protein is CATASRDSGASYNEQFF.

The genes are TRBV19 and TRBJ1-3; 11 bases align to TRBD1. The ends lost 4 bases at V and 3 bases at J; junction bases unmatched: 8. The CDR3 totals 17 residues. CDR1 and CDR2 from the germline V gene are LNHDA and SQIVND (reference sequence). In DNA, the CDR3 is TGTGCCAGTAGTACCCATGGACAGGGGGCTTATGGAAACACCATATATTTT. It codes for CASSTHGQGAYGNTIYF.